This TCR beta chain is drawn from a study of multiple sclerosis patients with progressive multifocal leukoencephalopathy. A word on this clone: Its matching antigen is unknown.

Noted time point: time of PML onset. Whole-study findings and limits: No common TRBV or TRBJ usage or pairing appeared at PML. PML-onset expanded TRB clones were detectable before and during natalizumab therapy.

Germline CDR1 reads KGHSH; CDR2 reads LQKENI. This CDR3 is 13 amino acids long. Trimming left V 2 bases short and J 9 bases short, with 8 bases between. Measured with immunoSEQ multiplex PCR; TCRdb has only the in-frame clones, and not every one. This table has fewer than 40,000 clones, roughly 87% appearing once. The sample here was PBMCs, taken from a patient treated with natalizumab. The chain has TRBV18 and TRBJ1-6; the D is unclear. The clonotype originates from a woman aged 40 to 50 with progressive multifocal leukoencephalopathy. As DNA, the CDR3 is TGTGCCAGCTCACCAGGCCGCGGTTCACCCCTCCACTTT. Encoded protein: CASSPGRGSPLHF. The complete variable domain, with remaining parts taken from reference TRBV18 and TRBJ1-6, reads NAGVMQNPRHLVRRRGQEARLRCSPMKGHSHVYWYRQLPEEGLKFMVYLQKENIIDESGMPKERFSAEFPKEGPSILRIQQVVRGDSAAYFCASSPGRGSPLHFGNGTRLTVT.